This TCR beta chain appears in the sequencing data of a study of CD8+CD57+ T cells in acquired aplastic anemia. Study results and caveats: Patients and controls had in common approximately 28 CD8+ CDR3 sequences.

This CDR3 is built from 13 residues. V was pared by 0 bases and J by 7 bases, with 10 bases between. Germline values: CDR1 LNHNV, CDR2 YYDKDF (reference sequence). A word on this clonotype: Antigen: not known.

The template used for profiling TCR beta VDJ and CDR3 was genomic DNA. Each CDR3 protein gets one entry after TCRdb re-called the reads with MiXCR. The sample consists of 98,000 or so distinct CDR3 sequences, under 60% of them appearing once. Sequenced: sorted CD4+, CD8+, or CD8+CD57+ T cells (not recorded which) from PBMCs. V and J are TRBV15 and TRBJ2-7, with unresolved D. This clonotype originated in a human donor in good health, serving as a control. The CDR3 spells CATSRDRQTEQYF. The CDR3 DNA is TGTGCCACCAGCAGAGATAGACAAACAGAGCAGTACTTC.